These 11 T cell receptor beta chains share one sample of origin, sequenced in a study of patients and donors after allogeneic stem cell transplantation. A single record per CDR3 protein comes from TCRdb applying MiXCR to the RT-PCR reads. The repertoire holds around 150,000 distinct CDR3 sequences, with around 28% as singletons. The sample was blood, either unsorted or a sorted T cell fraction (not recorded which). These TCRs come from a human donor who was either an allogeneic HSCT recipient or a stem cell or donor lymphocyte infusion donor (not recorded which). It is not recorded whose cells these are; they may come from a transplant donor.

This clonotype appeared many times. The V gene is TRBV28, the J gene TRBJ1-2; no clear D gene. The germline V gene has CDR1 MDHEN and CDR2 SYDVKM. V lost 2 bases to trimming and J lost 4 bases, with 8 bases between them. The CDR3 covers 13 residues. The CDR3 is CASSLGRVYGYTF. In nucleotides, the CDR3 is TGTGCCAGCAGTTTAGGGAGAGTCTATGGCTACACCTTC.

V is TRBV12-3 or TRBV12-4 and J is TRBJ2-6, with 10 bases that match TRBD1. CDR3 length: 19 amino acids. Trimming took 4 bases from V and 0 from J; bases not matched to a gene: 9. The CDR3 protein is CASSWNPGTGDSGANVLTF. The CDR3 DNA reads as TGTGCCAGCAGTTGGAATCCCGGGACAGGGGACTCTGGGGCCAACGTCCTGACTTTC.

This chain connects TRBV29-1 to TRBJ2-7; weak D call: TRBD2 (6 bases). The CDR3 is 14 amino acids. Trimming left V 8 bases short and J 0 bases short, with 17 bases between. CDR1 is SQVTM and CDR2 is ANQGSEA in the germline V gene. The CDR3 DNA reads TGCAGCAGCTACCACCGGGACTTCTCCTACGAGCAGTACTTC. It specifies CSSYHRDFSYEQYF.

The table lists this clonotype with a few counts. This sequence joins TRBV5-6 and TRBJ1-1, with no clear D. CDR1 and CDR2 (germline): SGHDT, YYEEEE. V lost 4 bases and J 5 bases, leaving 12 bases between the germline ends. The CDR3 contains 13 residues. Written as DNA, the CDR3 is TGTGCCAGCAGCCTAGGAGGGAAAACTGAAGCTTTCTTT. Protein product: CASSLGGKTEAFF.

The table lists this clonotype with many counts. The V and J genes are TRBV12-3 or TRBV12-4 and TRBJ1-5; 10 bases fit TRBD1. The V segment lost 7 bases and the J segment 3 bases; nucleotides outside the gene matches: 12. The CDR3 extends over 17 amino acids. CDR3 in amino acids: CASNSPGQGYSNQPQHF. The DNA for the CDR3 is TGTGCCAGCAACTCGCCGGGACAGGGGTATTCCAATCAGCCCCAGCATTTT.

CDR3 nucleotide sequence: TGCGCCAGCAGCTCCCCGACTAGTTCCATCACAGATACGCAGTATTTT. Protein sequence: CASSSPTSSITDTQYF. The chain uses TRBV5-1 and TRBJ2-3, with D maybe TRBD2 (6 bases). V shed 3 bases and J shed 2 bases, with 16 bases lying between them. Germline assignment: CDR1 SGHRS and CDR2 YFSETQ. The CDR3 extends over 16 amino acids.

The chain links TRBV20-1 to TRBJ2-2, with D unclear. This CDR3 is 15 amino acids long. Germline V gene data show CDR1 as DFQATT and CDR2 as SNEGSKA (reference sequence). Trimming stripped 2 bases from V and 1 base from J, with 11 bases between. CDR3 residues: CSARSAGQNTGELFF. The CDR3 DNA follows: TGCAGTGCTAGATCGGCAGGCCAGAACACCGGGGAGCTGTTTTTT.

This clonotype was detected only once. V is TRBV15 and J is TRBJ2-7; D might be TRBD1 (6 bases). Per the germline V gene, CDR1 is LNHNV and CDR2 is YYDKDF (reference sequence). The CDR3 spans 14 residues. Trimming took 1 base from V and 1 from J, leaving 8 bases between them. The CDR3 protein is CATSRAGQSYEQYF. The CDR3 region has the DNA TGTGCCACCAGCAGAGCCGGACAGTCCTACGAGCAGTACTTC.

This chain uses TRBV4-3 with TRBJ2-5; D is perhaps TRBD1 (6 bases). The germline gives CDR1 LGHNA, CDR2 YSLEER. Trimming stripped 0 bases from V and 5 bases from J, with 13 bases between. The CDR3 sequence is 15 residues long. CDR3 coding DNA: TGCGCCAGCAGCCAAGAGTTGGGGGCGTGGGAGACCCAGTACTTC. Translation gives CASSQELGAWETQYF.

Here the CDR3 DNA reads TGTGCCAGCAGTGACCCTAAACAGGGATTTGGAGGCTACACCTTC. This gives the protein CASSDPKQGFGGYTF. The chain couples TRBV25-1 to TRBJ1-2, with a possible D match to TRBD1 (6 bases). CDR1 and CDR2 from the germline V gene are MGHDK and SYGVNS. The V and J ends lost 3 bases and 8 bases respectively, with 19 bases between them. The CDR3 is made up of 15 amino acids.

The V and J genes are TRBV6-6 and TRBJ1-2; TRBD1 matches at 7 bases. The ends lost 6 bases at V and 8 bases at J; junction bases unmatched: 12. CDR3 length equals 14 residues. Germline CDR1 MNHNY, CDR2 SVGAGI (reference sequence). In DNA form, the CDR3 reads TGTGCCAGCAGCTTCGGACAGGACCTCTTGGGCTACACCTTC. It is translated as CASSFGQDLLGYTF.